This T cell receptor (beta chain) originates from a study of T-cell reconstitution after alpha-beta-depleted transplantation in children. Construction of the TCRbeta library involved unique molecular identifiers. TCRdb passed the PCR reads through MiXCR, listing each CDR3 protein once. The sample carries almost 600,000 distinct CDR3 sequences, over 25% recorded once. Study-wide results and caveats: Approximately two months post-transplant, alpha-beta T cells reportedly originated from several hundred expanded graft clones. When one year had passed after transplant, most T-cell counts and diversity came from newly produced T cells. Surviving recipient cells, namely T cells and thymic progenitors, were the source of high day-60 TCRbeta diversity in some patients.

The CDR3 totals 17 residues. V dropped 0 bases and J dropped 2; count of bases not matched to a gene: 4. Looked up from germline, CDR1 is LGHDT and CDR2 is YNNKEL (reference sequence). Notes on this clonotype: Its antigen is still unknown.

The sequenced sample was PBMCs, obtained before TCRalphabeta/CD19-depleted stem cell transplant. The TCR originated in a boy under two years old with Wiskott-Aldrich syndrome, due to receive a stem cell transplant. The J gene is TRBJ2-1, the V gene TRBV3-1, with 10 positions matching TRBD2. The CDR3 nucleotides read TGTGCCAGCAGCCAAGATGATAGCGGGAGGACCTACAATGAGCAGTTCTTC. Amino acid sequence: CASSQDDSGRTYNEQFF.